These 6 T cell receptor beta chains were all obtained from the same sample, sequenced in a study of early T cells in non-severe SARS-CoV-2 infection. TCRdb reprocessed the 5' RACE reads with MiXCR, giving one entry per CDR3 protein. The profile shows 90,000 to 120,000 distinct CDR3 sequences, 8.5% to 14% of them singletons. Specimen: whole blood. The source of these receptors is an adult who was a healthcare worker with PCR-confirmed SARS-CoV-2 infection or an uninfected control (not recorded which).

This clonotype was counted ten times or more. This rearrangement joins TRBV7-7 to TRBJ2-1; D is unresolved. Trimming took 3 bases from V and 6 from J, leaving 9 bases between them. This CDR3 contains 13 residues. Germline CDR1 SSHAT, CDR2 FNYEAQ (reference sequence). In DNA form, the CDR3 reads TGTGCCAGCAGCTTGCCGGAGAGCAATGAGCAGTTCTTC. It translates to CASSLPESNEQFF.

This clonotype was found a few times. The rearrangement uses TRBV25-1 and TRBJ1-1; D gene unclear. The CDR3 covers 15 residues. Germline values: CDR1 MGHDK, CDR2 SYGVNS. V lost 3 bases, J lost 4 bases, and 15 bases lay in between. CDR3 DNA: TGTGCCAGCAGTGAGAACCGGGAGTTGGGCACTGAAGCTTTCTTT. It encodes CASSENRELGTEAFF.

This clonotype was observed at least ten times. V usage is TRBV20-1 and J usage is TRBJ2-1, with 10 bases fitting TRBD1. Germline values: CDR1 DFQATT, CDR2 SNEGSKA (reference sequence). Losses at the gene ends were 6 bases for V and 11 bases for J; bases not matched to a gene: 10. This CDR3 has 13 residues. The CDR3 here is CSAPTGGEAKQFF. Here the CDR3 DNA reads TGCAGTGCCCCGACAGGGGGCGAAGCCAAGCAGTTCTTC.

This clonotype was seen many times. J is TRBJ2-3 and V is TRBV12-3 or TRBV12-4; D is uncertain. Between the trimmed V and J ends, which lost 3 bases and 1 base, there was a span of 11 bases. The CDR3 covers 15 residues. The CDR3 loop reads CASSLQDGGTDTQYF. In DNA form, the CDR3 reads TGTGCCAGCAGTTTGCAGGATGGGGGCACAGATACGCAGTATTTT.

V and J are TRBV6-5 and TRBJ1-6; no definite D call. CDR3 length: 12 amino acids. The germline CDR1 and CDR2 sequences are MNHEY and SVGAGI. V lost 6 bases and J 6 bases, leaving 6 bases between the germline ends. The CDR3 sequence is CASRQLNSPLHF. In DNA form, the CDR3 reads TGTGCCAGCAGACAGCTTAATTCACCCCTCCACTTT.

This clonotype was seen more than once but under ten times. V usage is TRBV5-1 and J usage is TRBJ2-7, with D perhaps TRBD1 or TRBD2 (5 bases each). The V end lost 4 bases, the J end lost 6 bases, and 17 bases lay between the germline ends. Germline loops: CDR1 SGHRS, CDR2 YFSETQ. This CDR3 spans 14 amino acids. The CDR3 loop is CASSTGDGSGEQYF. CDR3 sequence (DNA): TGCGCCAGCAGCACTGGGGACGGCTCAGGCGAGCAGTACTTC.